The rows below give T cell receptor beta chains drawn from one sample of a study of glioma-infiltrating T cells after dendritic cell vaccination. Profiled with immunoSEQ multiplex PCR; TCRdb holds only in-frame clones, not every one. The sample holds approximately 36,000 clones, 82% seen once. The sequencing here drew on blood, taken before dendritic cell vaccination. These receptors were taken from a human donor with glioblastoma. CDR3s include the opening cysteine and the closing phenylalanine or tryptophan. Fields, in order: J gene, V gene, clone size, D gene, CDR3 DNA, CDR3 protein. D genes are given only for firm matches. Not all rows give a size; the values are once, few, many and, for expanded clones, a class.

TRBJ2-3 TRBV9 - - TGTGCCAGCAGCGTAGCTGCGGGGGCCACAGATACGCAGTATTTT CASSVAAGATDTQYF
TRBJ2-7 TRBV13 - - TGTGCCAGCAGCTTAGGACAGATCCACTACGAGCAGTACTTC CASSLGQIHYEQYF
TRBJ2-3 TRBV6-1 - TRBD2 TGTGCCAGCAGTGTCTGGGCGACTAGCGTAGTGACAGATACGCAGTATTTT CASSVWATSVVTDTQYF
TRBJ1-2 TRBV6-1 - TRBD1 TGTGCCAGCAGTGAACTTTGGGCAGGGGGCGACTATGGCTACACCTTC CASSELWAGGDYGYTF
TRBJ2-1 TRBV5-1 - TRBD2 TGCGCCAGCAGCTTCATGACTAGCGGGGGTGAGCAGTTCTTC CASSFMTSGGEQFF
TRBJ2-1 TRBV5-4 - TRBD2 TGTGCCAGCAGCTTGGTAGCGGGGGGCCCGTACAATGAGCAGTTCTTC CASSLVAGGPYNEQFF
TRBJ2-3 TRBV10-3 - - TGTGCCATCGCGAGGGTTATCACAGATACGCAGTATTTT CAIARVITDTQYF
TRBJ2-1 TRBV4-2 few TRBD2 TGTGCCAGCAGCCAAACGTCGGGACTAGCGGCTTACAATGAGCAGTTCTTC CASSQTSGLAAYNEQFF
TRBJ2-7 TRBV10-3 - - TGTGCCATCAGTGAGTCGATGCAGGGGGGCAACGAGCAGTACTTC CAISESMQGGNEQYF
TRBJ2-7 TRBV5-1 - TRBD1 TGCGCCAGCAGCTTGAGTGGACAGGCGGGCGAGCAGTACTTC CASSLSGQAGEQYF
TRBJ1-1 TRBV7-9 - - TGTGCCAGCAGCTTAGGGAGCACTGAAGCTTTCTTT CASSLGSTEAFF
TRBJ2-5 TRBV10-1 once - TGCGCCAGGCCTCGGAGGGGTAAAGAAGAGACCCAGTACTTC CARPRRGKEETQYF
TRBJ1-5 TRBV7-9 - - TGTGCCAGCAGCTTAGGGCCAGATCAGCCCCAGCATTTT CASSLGPDQPQHF
TRBJ2-6 TRBV19 - - TGTGCCAGTAGTAAGGGGACAACCAGTACGGCTGGGGCCAACGTCCTGACTTTC CASSKGTTSTAGANVLTF
TRBJ2-7 TRBV7-2 few TRBD2 TGTGCCAGCAGCTTAGGGCTAGCGGGGGGGCGCGAGCAGTACTTC CASSLGLAGGREQYF
TRBJ2-5 TRBV2 - TRBD2 TGTGCCAGCAGTGAATTAGCGGGGGGACAAGAGACCCAGTACTTC CASSELAGGQETQYF
TRBJ2-3 TRBV30 - TRBD2 TGTGCCTGGAGAGCGGGGGGACGTACAGATACGCAGTATTTT CAWRAGGRTDTQYF
TRBJ2-7 TRBV11-3 - TRBD2 TGTGCCAGCGGGACTAGCGGGGGGCCTGAGCAGTACTTC CASGTSGGPEQYF
TRBJ1-2 TRBV7-2 - TRBD1 TGTGCCAGCAGCTTAGCGAGTGACAGGGCCTACTATGGCTACACCTTC CASSLASDRAYYGYTF
TRBJ2-7 TRBV7-2 - TRBD2 TGTGCCAGCAGCCCTCGACTAGCGGGGTCCTACGAGCAGTACTTC CASSPRLAGSYEQYF
TRBJ2-7 TRBV5-3 - - TGTGCCAGAAGCCTGGGGACTGACTCGCCCTACGAGCAGTACTTC CARSLGTDSPYEQYF
TRBJ1-2 TRBV6-5 - - TGTGCCAGCAGTTACTCGTATATCTATGGCTACACCTTC CASSYSYIYGYTF
TRBJ2-2 TRBV11-3 - - TGTGCCAGCAGCCTTACTAGCCTTGGCACCGGGGAGCTGTTTTTT CASSLTSLGTGELFF
TRBJ1-5 TRBV2 - TRBD1 TGTGCCAGCACGGACAGGAATCAGCCCCAGCATTTT CASTDRNQPQHF
TRBJ2-1 TRBV5-4 - - TGTGCCAGCAGCTTGGGGAGTGGACAGCGGTACAATGAGCAGTTCTTC CASSLGSGQRYNEQFF
TRBJ1-6 TRBV19 - TRBD1 TGTGCCAGTAGGACCGGGACAGGGGGCGCCGATAATTCACCCCTCCACTTT CASRTGTGGADNSPLHF
TRBJ1-6 TRBV7-6 once - TGTGCCAGCAGCTTAGCTACAGGGTCACCCCTCCACTTT CASSLATGSPLHF
TRBJ2-2 TRBV10-2 - - TGCGCCAGCAGGCCTCCGGGGGGGGAGCTGTTTTTT CASRPPGGELFF